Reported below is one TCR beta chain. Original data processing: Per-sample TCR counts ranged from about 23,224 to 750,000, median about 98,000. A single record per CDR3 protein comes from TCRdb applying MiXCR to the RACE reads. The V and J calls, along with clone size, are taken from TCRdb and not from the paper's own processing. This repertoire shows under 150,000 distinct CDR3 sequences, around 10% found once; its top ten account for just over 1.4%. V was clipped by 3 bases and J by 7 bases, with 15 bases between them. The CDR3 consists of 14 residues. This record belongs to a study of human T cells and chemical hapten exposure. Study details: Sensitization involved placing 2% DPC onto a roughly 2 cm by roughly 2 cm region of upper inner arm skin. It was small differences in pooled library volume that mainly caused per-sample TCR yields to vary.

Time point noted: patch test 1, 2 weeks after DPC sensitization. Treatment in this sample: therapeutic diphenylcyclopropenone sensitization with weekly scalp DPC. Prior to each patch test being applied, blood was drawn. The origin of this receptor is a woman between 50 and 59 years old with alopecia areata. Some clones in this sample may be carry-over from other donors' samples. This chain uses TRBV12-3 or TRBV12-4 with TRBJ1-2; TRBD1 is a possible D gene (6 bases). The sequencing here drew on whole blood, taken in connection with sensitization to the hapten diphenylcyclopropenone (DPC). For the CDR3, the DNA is TGTGCCAGCAGTTTTAACAGGGTTTTTCGTGGCTACACCTTC. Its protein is CASSFNRVFRGYTF.